This TCR beta chain was captured in a study of blood T cell repertoires in COVID-19. As for the study in general: Samples taken during acute and convalescent COVID-19 were collected in the United States, Italy and Spain. The analysed material was cDNA or gDNA that came from T cells, B-cell-depleted T cells, or PBMCs.

Measured with immunoSEQ multiplex PCR; TCRdb has only the in-frame clones, and not every one. This table holds fewer than 350,000 clones, around 90% found once. The CDR3 has 13 residues. The junction had 6 bases not matched to a gene; V was cut back by 4 bases and J by 7 bases. Germline CDR1 is SGHRS and CDR2 is YFSETQ. Participants were aged about 18 to 100 years, lived in under 30 US areas, and enrolled virtually. Clinical history reported by participants formed the basis on which cohorts were assigned. This chain links TRBV5-1 with TRBJ1-1; TRBD1 matches 8 bases. What was sequenced was PBMCs or T cells enriched from blood (not recorded which). The clonotype comes from a man between 60 and 75 years old who had recovered from COVID-19. The CDR3 DNA reads as TGCGCCAGCAGCCTTCAGGGGGCAGGTGAAGCTTTCTTT. The encoded protein is CASSLQGAGEAFF.